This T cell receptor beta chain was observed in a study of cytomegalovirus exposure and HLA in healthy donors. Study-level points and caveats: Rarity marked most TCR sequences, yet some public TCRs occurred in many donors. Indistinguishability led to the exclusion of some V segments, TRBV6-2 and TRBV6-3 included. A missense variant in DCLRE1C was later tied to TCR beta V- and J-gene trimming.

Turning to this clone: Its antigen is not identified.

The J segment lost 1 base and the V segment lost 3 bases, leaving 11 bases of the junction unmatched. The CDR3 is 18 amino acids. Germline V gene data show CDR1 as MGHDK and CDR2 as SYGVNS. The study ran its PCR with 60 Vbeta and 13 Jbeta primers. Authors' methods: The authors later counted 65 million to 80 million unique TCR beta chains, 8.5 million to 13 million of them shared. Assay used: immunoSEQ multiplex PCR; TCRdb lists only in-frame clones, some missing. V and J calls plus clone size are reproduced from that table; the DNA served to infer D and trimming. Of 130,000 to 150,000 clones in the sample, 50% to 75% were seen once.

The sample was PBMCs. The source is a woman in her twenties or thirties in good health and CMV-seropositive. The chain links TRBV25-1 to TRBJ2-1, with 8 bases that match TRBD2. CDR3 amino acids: CASSDGISGRFSYNEQFF. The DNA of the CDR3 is TGTGCCAGCAGTGACGGTATCAGCGGGAGATTTTCCTACAATGAGCAGTTCTTC.